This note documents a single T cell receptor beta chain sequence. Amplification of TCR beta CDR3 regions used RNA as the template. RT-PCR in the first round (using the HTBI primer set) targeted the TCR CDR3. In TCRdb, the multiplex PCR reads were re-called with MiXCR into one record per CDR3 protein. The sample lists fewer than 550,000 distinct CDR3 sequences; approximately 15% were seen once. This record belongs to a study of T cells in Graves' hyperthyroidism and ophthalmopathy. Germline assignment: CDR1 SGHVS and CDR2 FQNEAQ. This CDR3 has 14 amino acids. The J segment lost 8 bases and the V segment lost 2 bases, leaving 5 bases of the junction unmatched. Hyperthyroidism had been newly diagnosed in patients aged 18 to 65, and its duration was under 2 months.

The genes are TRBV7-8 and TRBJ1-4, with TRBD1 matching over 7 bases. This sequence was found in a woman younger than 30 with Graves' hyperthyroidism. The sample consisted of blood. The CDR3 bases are TGTGCCAGCAGCTTACAGACAGGGCGGGAAAAACTGTTTTTT. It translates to CASSLQTGREKLFF.